The 10 T cell receptor beta chains reported below all come from one sample, sequenced in a study of T cells in tumors after PD-1 blockade. Measured with immunoSEQ multiplex PCR; TCRdb has only the in-frame clones, and not every one. The table includes 20,000 to 30,000 clones, nearly 85% detected once. The sequencing used PBMCs, collected after anti-PD-1 treatment. Source of these receptors: a human donor with basal cell carcinoma.

This clone has more than one count but fewer than ten. This chain connects TRBV18 to TRBJ1-5, with 10 bases matching TRBD1. V was clipped by 3 bases and J by 2 bases; unmatched bases: 4. This CDR3 is 16 amino acids long. Germline values: CDR1 KGHSH, CDR2 LQKENI. As DNA, the CDR3 is TGTGCCAGCTCACCGGGACAGGGGATAGGCAATCAGCCCCAGCATTTT. This codes for CASSPGQGIGNQPQHF.

The chain couples TRBV29-1 to TRBJ2-5; D not certain. V was clipped by 4 bases and J by 2 bases, with 8 bases between them. This CDR3 contains 12 residues. Germline CDR1 reads SQVTM; CDR2 reads ANQGSEA. The DNA for the CDR3 is TGCAGCGTTGTGCCACAGCAAGAGACCCAGTACTTC. Translated: CSVVPQQETQYF.

V and J are TRBV18 and TRBJ1-1; 8 bases match TRBD1. Trimming cost V 2 bases and J 5 bases; bases outside gene matches: 7. The CDR3 is made up of 15 amino acids. The germline gives CDR1 KGHSH, CDR2 LQKENI. CDR3 region: CASSPLGQGGTEAFF. Here the CDR3 DNA reads TGTGCCAGCTCACCATTAGGACAGGGCGGGACTGAAGCTTTCTTT.

The genes are TRBV5-8 and TRBJ2-3; D is perhaps TRBD1 or TRBD2 (5 bases each). This CDR3 is 15 amino acids long. Germline assignment: CDR1 SGHTS and CDR2 YDEGEE. V lost 2 bases to trimming and J lost 0 bases, with 10 bases between them. CDR3 sequence: CASSFEWGSTDTQYF. The CDR3 nucleotides are TGTGCCAGCAGCTTCGAGTGGGGGAGCACAGATACGCAGTATTTT.

The rearrangement links TRBV2 to TRBJ2-1, with TRBD2 matching 12 bases. V lost 6 bases to trimming and J lost 4 bases; unmatched junction nucleotides: 1. The germline CDR1 and CDR2 sequences are SNHLY and FYNNEI. The CDR3 spans 14 residues. The CDR3 here is CASRGLAGYNEQFF. CDR3 bases: TGTGCCAGCAGGGGACTAGCGGGTTACAATGAGCAGTTCTTC.

The CDR3 bases are TGTGCCAGCAGCTTAGGTGGCGGGGGCACAGATACGCAGTATTTT. Encoded protein: CASSLGGGGTDTQYF. This rearrangement joins TRBV11-3 to TRBJ2-3, with D possibly being TRBD2 (6 bases). V lost 1 base to trimming and J lost 1 base, with 9 bases between them. The CDR3 runs to 15 residues. Germline CDR1 SGHNT, CDR2 YENEEA. Using reference TRBV11-3 and TRBJ2-3 for the parts outside the CDR3, the full variable domain is EAGVVQSPRYKIIEKKQPVAFWCNPISGHNTLYWYLQNLGQGPELLIRYENEEAVDDSQLPKDRFSAERLKGVDSTLKIQPAELGDSAVYLCASSLGGGGTDTQYFGPGTRLTVL.

The chain recombines TRBV2 with TRBJ2-1; either TRBD1 or TRBD2 may supply D (5 bases each). The V and J ends lost 6 bases and 13 bases respectively, with 22 bases between them. Germline lookup yields CDR1 SNHLY and CDR2 FYNNEI. This CDR3 comprises 14 residues. CDR3 nucleotide sequence: TGTGCCAGCAGCCCCCGGGACCCGAGCCTGGTTCAGTTCTTC. It translates to CASSPRDPSLVQFF.

This clone is a singleton in its sample. Within the sample, other DNA sequences also encode this same CDR3. This chain joins TRBV7-6 and TRBJ2-7, with D possibly TRBD1 on 5 matching bases. V was clipped by 0 bases and J by 1 base, with 10 bases between them. This CDR3 has 15 amino acids. Germline V CDR1 and CDR2: SGHVS, FNYEAQ. CDR3 coding DNA: TGTGCCAGCAGCTTAGCTCCAGGGAATTCCTACGAGCAGTACTTC. It codes for CASSLAPGNSYEQYF.

This clone was seen a few times. The V call is TRBV6-1, the J call TRBJ2-5, with D unresolved. The CDR3 covers 12 residues. Trimming took off 5 bases at V and 5 bases at J, with 9 bases between the two ends. Looked up from germline, CDR1 is MNHNS and CDR2 is SASEGT. The CDR3 DNA is TGTGCCAGCAGTCCCATGCGGGAGACCCAGTACTTC. It encodes CASSPMRETQYF.

The rearrangement links TRBV5-1 to TRBJ2-3; D unclear. Looked up from germline, CDR1 is SGHRS and CDR2 is YFSETQ. The CDR3 covers 16 residues. Deletions cut 0 bases from V and 2 bases from J, with 13 bases between. The CDR3 coding sequence is TGCGCCAGCAGCTTGGGGGCACCCACCCTCACAGATACGCAGTATTTT. Residues: CASSLGAPTLTDTQYF.